This T cell receptor beta chain was identified in a study of T cell responses to AZD1222 COVID-19 vaccine (dated by TCRdb to the early 2020s). Broadly, across the study: AZD1222 recipients given second doses at about 4 weeks or at about 12 weeks were pooled, since spike-specific TCR depth and breadth were not found to differ between the two schedules. A total of over 230 trial participants underwent TCR sequencing, of whom 207 received two doses of AZD1222 and about 26 received two doses of the MenACWY control vaccine. Enrollment into the trials was organized by age into subgroups of 18-55, 56-69 and 70-plus years, and those subgroups contained roughly 140, 27 and 60 TCR-sequenced participants, respectively.

Inclusive of the bounding cysteine and phenylalanine, the CDR3 is 13 residues long. Solely the CDR3 DNA is kept, with 39 bases framed from the first base. Via the germline V gene, CDR1 is KGHDR and CDR2 SFDVKD. V lost 5 bases and J lost 2 bases; the stretch between them is 8 bases long. Results and caveats for the whole study, not just this receptor: Nearly half of unique spike-specific TCRs reportedly recognized epitopes outside regions mutated in the B.1.351 and B.1.1.7 variants. The vaccine-associated CD4 TCRs covered the entire spike protein, and the dominant responses fell in regions 160-218 and 743-854. In the small 56-69-year group, the increase in depth fell short of significance, most likely because of low power. Because no day 14 peak-response samples were available, repertoires were characterized only after the peak T cell response. Conclusions about previously exposed vaccinees are limited because only five or six AZD1222 recipients were SARS-CoV-2 seropositive at baseline. After two AZD1222 doses, spike-specific TCR breadth and depth were significantly higher than at day 0 and than in MenACWY recipients. Participants were mostly white British, with more females than males. The authors suggested clonal diversity may have been underestimated.

According to the study, the label for this sample's time point signals: baseline before first vaccination. The vaccinee samples were drawn from two UK trials, COV001 and COV002, one of which was a single-blind randomized controlled phase 2/3 trial testing AZD1222 (ChAdOx1 nCoV-19) in healthy adults. Trial participant PBMC samples were collected at day 0 and day 28 after the second dose for TCRbeta chain sequencing. With regard to this clone: No cognate antigen has been identified for it. No much larger clone is present one base from it, and per-base qualities are unavailable.

The CDR3 regions of human TCRbeta chains were analyzed by immunosequencing. As for the original processing: Repertoire TCRs were checked for matches against a reference library of SARS-CoV-2-specific TCRs that had been generated using the MIRA antigen-specificity platform. Breadth was defined as the fraction of unique TCRs that were SARS-CoV-2-associated. Depth was defined as the fraction of total T cells that were SARS-CoV-2-associated. Each spike-specific TCR was assigned to its reactive spike region and to a CD4 or CD8 class using the MIRA data. Log10-transformed breadth and depth values were compared by one-way ANOVA with Sidak's multiple comparisons tests. What TCRdb holds here is the immuneACCESS table cut down to in-frame rearrangements. Part of the clones is not present; checked against another copy, under half of the missing clones reflect an unresolved V gene, and the others are unexplained. The DNA was the basis for D and trimming; V, J and clone size are from that table. The sample profile shows some 100,000 clones; roughly 89% of them were found once. Clones ranked in the top ten supply over 15% of the sample.

The origin of this receptor is an adult in good health. The specimen was peripheral blood, collected on day 0 of AZD1222 vaccination. Rearrangement joined TRBV24-1 to TRBJ2-5; no D gene call is confident. The DNA is as follows: TGTGCCACCAGTGGGGCCCCGCAAGAGACCCAGTACTTC. It translates to CATSGAPQETQYF.